Listed here are 17 T cell receptor beta chains from one sample, sequenced in a study of blood T cells in healthy people across ages. PCR was performed a second time for roughly 7 to 12 cycles using a sample-barcoded 5' primer and a J-beta primer mix. TCRdb re-called the 5' RACE reads through MiXCR, storing one row per CDR3 protein. The sample records about 1.7 million distinct CDR3 sequences, about 30% being singletons. The sequencing input was blood. Every receptor here comes from a woman aged 25 to 39 in good health.

This clonotype was counted between two and nine times. The rearrangement uses TRBV10-1 and TRBJ2-1; 7 bases are a match to TRBD2. V gave up 11 bases and J gave up 0 bases; unmatched junction bases: 16. This CDR3 region has 17 residues. CDR1 and CDR2 from the germline V gene are WNHNN and SYGVQD (reference sequence). CDR3 in DNA: TGCGCCCAACCTTGCAGCGGGGAGGCTAGCTCCTACAATGAGCAGTTCTTC. This translates into CAQPCSGEASSYNEQFF.

This clonotype was detected many times. The chain is built from TRBV15 and TRBJ2-7, with 7 positions matching TRBD2. Unmatched junction bases numbered 2, after V lost 0 bases and J lost 6 bases. Germline assignment: CDR1 LNHNV and CDR2 YYDKDF (reference sequence). The CDR3 contains 13 residues. The CDR3 sequence: CATSRESGGEQYF. The DNA for the CDR3 is TGTGCCACCAGCAGAGAGTCGGGGGGCGAGCAGTACTTC.

Worth noting for this clonotype: A much larger clonotype is one base distant, so this may be a read error. The V and J genes are TRBV5-1 and TRBJ2-1, with 10 bases identical to TRBD2. CDR3 size: 15 residues. The J segment lost 12 bases and the V segment lost 1 base, leaving 10 bases of the junction unmatched. Germline CDR1 SGHRS, CDR2 YFSETQ. The CDR3 DNA reads TGCGCCAGCAGCTTGTCGGGCCTAGCGGGGGAGGTGCAGTTCTTC. It yields the protein CASSLSGLAGEVQFF. The full variable domain, rest sourced from reference TRBV5-1 and TRBJ2-1, is KAGVTQTPRYLIKTRGQQVTLSCSPISGHRSVSWYQQTPGQGLQFLFEYFSETQRNKGNFPGRFSGRQFSNSRSEMNVSTLELGDSALYLCASSLSGLAGEVQFFGPGTRLTVL.

In its sample, this clonotype was seen a few times. The chain has TRBV7-2 and TRBJ2-7, with D perhaps matching TRBD2 (6 bases). CDR3 length: 15 amino acids. Germline V gene lookup returns CDR1 SGHTA and CDR2 FQGNSA. The V end was cut by 5 bases, the J end by 0 bases, with 14 bases between. As DNA, the CDR3 is TGTGCCAGCAGCCCACCGTGGGGGGTCTCCTACGAGCAGTACTTC. Protein sequence: CASSPPWGVSYEQYF. Using reference TRBV7-2 and TRBJ2-7 for the parts outside the CDR3, the full variable domain is GAGVSQSPSNKVTEKGKDVELRCDPISGHTALYWYRQSLGQGLEFLIYFQGNSAPDKSGLPSDRFSAERTGGSVSTLTIQRTQQEDSAVYLCASSPPWGVSYEQYFGPGTRLTVT.

The V gene is TRBV6-2 or TRBV6-3, the J gene TRBJ2-2; D is unresolved. Trimming took off 4 bases at V and 2 bases at J, with 14 bases between the two ends. The CDR3 totals 16 residues. The V gene's germline CDR1 is MNHEY and CDR2 SVGEGT. The CDR3 DNA follows: TGTGCCAGCAGTTTCCATTTGGAGAGAAACACCGGGGAGCTGTTTTTT. Translated: CASSFHLERNTGELFF.

This clonotype has more than one count but fewer than ten. The chain uses TRBV20-1 and TRBJ2-3, with 10 bases fitting TRBD2. Germline V lookup: CDR1 DFQATT, CDR2 SNEGSKA (reference sequence). The CDR3 spans 15 residues. V lost 5 bases to trimming and J lost 2 bases; unmatched junction nucleotides: 7. This chain's CDR3 is CSADWTSGNTDTQYF. CDR3 coding DNA: TGCAGTGCTGACTGGACTAGCGGTAACACAGATACGCAGTATTTT.

A note on this clonotype: Relative to the germline gene, one junction end is altered; a read error may explain this. This sequence joins TRBV4-3 and TRBJ2-5; 12 bases match TRBD1. This CDR3 contains 16 residues. Germline loops: CDR1 LGHNA, CDR2 YSLEER. The CDR3, as DNA: TGCGCCGGCAGCCCGGGGACAGGGGGCAGAGGAGAGACCCAGTACTTC. This sequence encodes CAGSPGTGGRGETQYF.

This clonotype occurred a few times. The chain uses TRBV4-1 and TRBJ2-1, with TRBD2 identical over 9 bases. The CDR3 totals 16 residues. From germline, CDR1 is MGHRA and CDR2 YSYEKL. V was clipped by 0 bases and J by 2 bases; unmatched bases: 2. For the CDR3, the DNA is TGCGCCAGCAGCCAAGACCTAGCGGGGACCTACAATGAGCAGTTCTTC. Amino acids: CASSQDLAGTYNEQFF.

The chain is built from TRBV6-1 and TRBJ1-2; the D gene is possibly TRBD1 (6 bases). V lost 6 bases to trimming and J lost 2 bases, with 13 bases between them. Germline lookup yields CDR1 MNHNS and CDR2 SASEGT. The length of the CDR3 is 14 residues. CDR3 DNA: TGTGCCAGCAGACTGGATGGGGGCAACTATGGCTACACCTTC. It translates to CASRLDGGNYGYTF.

The chain links TRBV28 to TRBJ2-5, with a tentative D call TRBD1 (6 bases). CDR3 size: 17 residues. Trimming left V 1 base short and J 0 bases short, with 15 bases between. Germline V gene lookup returns CDR1 MDHEN and CDR2 SYDVKM. The CDR3 nucleotides read TGTGCCAGCAGTTTATTCAAAGAACAGGGTTACCAAGAGACCCAGTACTTC. Its protein is CASSLFKEQGYQETQYF.

This clonotype came up many times. CDR3 residues: CATSEDRGGGYTF. In DNA, the CDR3 is TGTGCCACCAGTGAAGACAGGGGTGGTGGCTACACCTTC. The V gene is TRBV24-1, the J gene TRBJ1-2; 8 bases are shared with TRBD1. This CDR3 is 13 amino acids long. The junction had 4 bases not matched to a gene; V was cut back by 4 bases and J by 7 bases. Germline lookup yields CDR1 KGHDR and CDR2 SFDVKD.

The V call is TRBV7-9, the J call TRBJ2-7; TRBD1 agrees at 8 bases. Germline-derived CDR1 and CDR2 are SEHNR and FQNEAQ (reference sequence). This CDR3 contains 15 residues. V lost 5 bases to trimming and J lost 7 bases; unmatched junction nucleotides: 13. In DNA, the CDR3 is TGTGCCAGCAGCCGGGAAAGGACAGGGAAAAATGAGCAGTACTTC. This encodes CASSRERTGKNEQYF.

There are a few counts of this clonotype. This chain connects TRBV5-5 to TRBJ2-7; no clear D gene. Germline V CDR1 and CDR2: SGHKS, YYEKEE (reference sequence). This CDR3 spans 11 amino acids. Between the trimmed V and J ends, which lost 0 bases and 8 bases, there was a span of 6 bases. CDR3 loop: CASSLERQQYF. CDR3 coding DNA: TGTGCCAGCAGCTTGGAGCGTCAGCAGTACTTC.

Turning to this clonotype: One end of the junction varies from germline; a read error may be responsible. CDR3 DNA sequence: TGTGCCTGCAGCTTAGGTACCGGGGAGCTGTTTTTT. Translating it yields CACSLGTGELFF. V gene TRBV7-6 combines with J gene TRBJ2-2; D is undetermined. The germline CDR1 and CDR2 sequences are SGHVS and FNYEAQ. The CDR3 extends over 12 amino acids.

The chain employs TRBV5-5 and TRBJ1-6; 10 nucleotides align to TRBD1. From germline, CDR1 is SGHKS and CDR2 YYEKEE (reference sequence). The junction had 4 bases not matched to a gene; V was cut back by 5 bases and J by 11 bases. The CDR3 extends over 13 amino acids. The CDR3: CASRPTGGPPLHF. CDR3 nucleotide sequence: TGTGCCAGCAGACCGACAGGGGGCCCACCCCTCCACTTT.

This chain links TRBV7-9 with TRBJ1-4; tentatively, D is TRBD1 (5 bases). Trimming pared 3 bases from V and 8 bases from J, leaving 13 bases between. The CDR3 totals 14 residues. Germline CDR1 reads SEHNR; CDR2 reads FQNEAQ (reference sequence). CDR3 coding DNA: TGTGCCAGCAGCTTCCAGGGCTATGGGGAAAAACTGTTTTTT. This sequence encodes CASSFQGYGEKLFF.

The V and J genes are TRBV2 and TRBJ2-3, with 8 bases aligning to TRBD2. Per germline, CDR1 SNHLY and CDR2 FYNNEI. J lost 3 bases, V lost 4 bases, and 6 bases had no gene match. CDR3 length: 15 residues. The CDR3 loop reads CASSVSGGATDTQYF. The CDR3 nucleotides are TGTGCCAGCAGTGTGTCCGGGGGGGCAACAGATACGCAGTATTTT.